A single sample gave rise to the 25 T cell receptor beta chains below, sequenced in a study of T cells in Graves' hyperthyroidism and ophthalmopathy. Amplified regions were TCR beta CDR3 sequences from RNA transcripts. A set of HTBI primers served as the primers for a first-round RT-PCR of the TCR CDR3. TCRdb called the multiplex PCR reads again in MiXCR, with one record for every CDR3 protein. The sample includes around 610,000 distinct CDR3 sequences, about 15% of them seen just once. The specimen sequenced was blood. The receptor set was obtained from a woman aged 35 to 49 with Graves' ophthalmopathy.

This clonotype was recorded many times. V is TRBV4-3 and J is TRBJ2-5, with TRBD1 matching over 9 bases. Germline V gene data show CDR1 as LGHNA and CDR2 as YSLEER. The junction had 0 bases not matched to a gene; V was cut back by 0 bases and J by 7 bases. CDR3 length: 13 amino acids. CDR3 loop: CASSQETGGTQYF. In DNA form, the CDR3 reads TGCGCCAGCAGCCAAGAGACAGGGGGGACCCAGTACTTC.

This clonotype turned up a few times. J is TRBJ2-5 and V is TRBV19; a weak D match, TRBD2 (6 bases). Germline V gene sequence: CDR1 LNHDA, CDR2 SQIVND (reference sequence). The CDR3 spans 17 residues. With 5 bases removed from V and 0 bases from J, the gap between germline ends came to 19 bases. The CDR3 DNA reads as TGTGCCAGTAGTGCCCCCCCGGCGCGGGGATACCAAGAGACCCAGTACTTC. Translating gives CASSAPPARGYQETQYF.

This chain connects TRBV28 to TRBJ1-1; D may be TRBD1 (6 bases). The CDR3 is 15 residues long. CDR1 MDHEN and CDR2 SYDVKM come from the germline V gene. Deletions cut 2 bases from V and 1 base from J, with 11 bases between. CDR3 DNA sequence: TGTGCCAGCAGTTTACACAGGGCCGGGAACACTGAAGCTTTCTTT. Residues: CASSLHRAGNTEAFF.

This clonotype has a count of ten or more. This chain joins TRBV12-3 or TRBV12-4 and TRBJ1-1, with TRBD1 identical over 9 bases. The CDR3 loop spans 14 amino acids. Trimming at V came to 7 bases and at J to 6 bases, leaving 9 bases not matched to a gene. The CDR3, as DNA: TGTGCCAGCACTCCCGACAGGGGGGGACCTGAAGCTTTCTTT. Translating gives CASTPDRGGPEAFF.

This clonotype has a count of ten or more. The chain is built from TRBV7-9 and TRBJ2-1; 9 nucleotides line up with TRBD2. Germline CDR1 SEHNR, CDR2 FQNEAQ (reference sequence). This CDR3 comprises 15 residues. Trimming cost V 5 bases and J 6 bases; bases outside gene matches: 8. CDR3 bases: TGTGCCAGCAGCCAAGGGGCTAGCGGGGTCAATGAGCAGTTCTTC. Its protein is CASSQGASGVNEQFF.

This clonotype has more than one count but fewer than ten. One end of the junction does not line up with germline, which may come from a read error. The CDR3 bases are TGTGCCAGCAGTTACTCGAAGATCTCCGGGGCGGACTTC. It yields the protein CASSYSKISGADF. The chain couples TRBV6-2 or TRBV6-3 to TRBJ2-7; D is possibly TRBD1 or TRBD2 (5 bases each). Germline V lookup: CDR1 MNHEY, CDR2 SVGEGT. The CDR3 has 13 amino acids.

Regarding this clonotype: This may arise from a read error, as a much more abundant clone is one base away. This chain joins TRBV4-1 and TRBJ2-5; either TRBD1 or TRBD2 may fit D (6 bases each). The CDR3 is 16 residues long. Germline V gene lookup returns CDR1 MGHRA and CDR2 YSYEKL. Between the trimmed V and J ends, which lost 1 base and 9 bases, there was a span of 21 bases. This chain's CDR3 is CASSQGVLGGTEAQYF. The DNA of the CDR3 is TGCGCCAGCAGCCAAGGCGTATTAGGGGGGACGGAGGCCCAGTACTTC.

This clonotype was observed at least ten times. The gene calls are TRBV19 and TRBJ2-5; D is perhaps TRBD2 (6 bases). The ends were cut back, 7 bases at V and 2 bases at J, with 17 bases in the middle. From germline, CDR1 is LNHDA and CDR2 SQIVND (reference sequence). CDR3 length equals 15 residues. The CDR3 DNA follows: TGTGCCAGTACCAGAGGAGGGTTGGCGCAAGAGACCCAGTACTTC. It yields the protein CASTRGGLAQETQYF. Filled out from reference TRBV19 and TRBJ2-5, the complete variable domain reads DGGITQSPKYLFRKEGQNVTLSCEQNLNHDAMYWYRQDPGQGLRLIYYSQIVNDFQKGDIAEGYSVSREKKESFPLTVTSAQKNPTAFYLCASTRGGLAQETQYFGPGTRLLVL.

This clonotype has ten or more counts. This chain connects TRBV18 to TRBJ1-6, with TRBD1 matching 7 bases. The CDR3 runs 14 residues. Looked up from germline, CDR1 is KGHSH and CDR2 is LQKENI. Germline trimming cut 8 bases from V and 7 bases from J; bases unmatched to any gene: 8. The CDR3 region has the DNA TGTGCCAGCAGCTCCCGGGACAGCAATTCACCCCTCCACTTT. Amino acids: CASSSRDSNSPLHF.

V is TRBV28 and J is TRBJ1-1; D gene ambiguous. Trimming stripped 0 bases from V and 1 base from J, with 12 bases between. Germline CDR1 MDHEN, CDR2 SYDVKM. This CDR3 spans 16 amino acids. CDR3 sequence: CASSLWGRETNTEAFF. The CDR3 DNA sequence: TGTGCCAGCAGTTTATGGGGGAGGGAAACGAACACTGAAGCTTTCTTT.

The table lists this clonotype with many counts. This rearrangement joins TRBV27 to TRBJ2-5; D remains unclear. The germline CDR1 and CDR2 sequences are MNHEY and SMNVEV (reference sequence). The CDR3 length is 13 residues. The V end lost 5 bases, the J end lost 1 base, and 8 bases lay between the germline ends. CDR3 nucleotide sequence: TGTGCCAGCAGTCCGAGGTCCCAAGAGACCCAGTACTTC. Its translation is CASSPRSQETQYF.

This clonotype was counted at least ten times. The CDR3 protein is CASSPSTGGTQYF. The CDR3 bases are TGCGCCAGCAGCCCCTCGACAGGGGGGACGCAGTATTTT. The chain combines TRBV10-1 with TRBJ2-3, with 9 bases matching TRBD1. CDR3 length: 13 amino acids. Germline V gene data show CDR1 as WNHNN and CDR2 as SYGVQD (reference sequence). V lost 6 bases to trimming and J lost 9 bases; unmatched junction nucleotides: 7.

This clonotype was counted ten times or more. The chain carries TRBV12-3 or TRBV12-4 and TRBJ1-1, with a possible D match to TRBD1 (5 bases). The V gene lost 5 bases and the J gene lost 1 base, with 14 bases spanning the gap. The CDR3 spans 15 residues. CDR3 nucleotides: TGTGCCAGCAGTCGCTTCGGACACGCGAACACTGAAGCTTTCTTT. Translation: CASSRFGHANTEAFF.

Many counts were recorded for this clonotype. The chain is built from TRBV7-9 and TRBJ2-5, with 8 nucleotides matching TRBD1. Germline V gives CDR1 SEHNR, CDR2 FQNEAQ (reference sequence). Trimming took 7 bases from V and 5 from J; bases not matched to a gene: 9. The CDR3 loop spans 14 amino acids. The CDR3 DNA reads TGTGCCAGCATCCGGGGGACAGGCCGCGAGACCCAGTACTTC. Translation: CASIRGTGRETQYF.

The chain recombines TRBV20-1 with TRBJ1-1; D is undetermined. In germline, CDR1 is DFQATT, CDR2 SNEGSKA (reference sequence). This CDR3 contains 13 residues. The V end lost 3 bases, the J end lost 1 base, and 9 bases lay between the germline ends. CDR3 protein: CSARGWTNTEAFF. The CDR3 bases are TGCAGTGCTAGGGGTTGGACGAACACTGAAGCTTTCTTT.

V usage is TRBV24-1 and J usage is TRBJ2-5; 12 nucleotides match TRBD2. The CDR3 runs to 18 residues. J was trimmed by 4 bases and V by 1 base; bases with no gene match: 9. Germline V gene data show CDR1 as KGHDR and CDR2 as SFDVKD. The CDR3 DNA follows: TGTGCCACCAGTGATTTCTCAGGAACGGGACTAGCGGGAGAGACCCAGTACTTC. Encoded protein: CATSDFSGTGLAGETQYF.

This clonotype was detected ten times or more. The chain employs TRBV19 and TRBJ1-5, with 10 bases that match TRBD1. V trimming: 1 base; J trimming: 1 base; junction bases outside the gene matches: 10. The CDR3 contains 19 residues. The V gene's germline CDR1 is LNHDA and CDR2 SQIVND (reference sequence). Here the CDR3 DNA reads TGTGCCAGTAGTATAGCGGGACAGGGGTTTATGCGGAGCAATCAGCCCCAGCATTTT. It yields the protein CASSIAGQGFMRSNQPQHF.

This clonotype occurred many times. V and J are TRBV7-9 and TRBJ1-1, with unresolved D. The CDR3 totals 14 residues. Germline values: CDR1 SEHNR, CDR2 FQNEAQ (reference sequence). Deletions cut 5 bases from V and 10 bases from J, with 20 bases between. The DNA of the CDR3 is TGTGCCAGCAGCGCCCCTATGGAGGGCCCCGTAGCTTTCTTT. It encodes CASSAPMEGPVAFF.

The genes are TRBV12-3 or TRBV12-4 and TRBJ2-5, with 8 bases identical to TRBD1. The V segment lost 5 bases and the J segment 4 bases; nucleotides outside the gene matches: 6. The CDR3 contains 14 residues. For the CDR3, the DNA is TGTGCCAGCAGTAGGGGACAGGAAACAGAGACCCAGTACTTC. Amino acid sequence: CASSRGQETETQYF.

The chain is built from TRBV6-2 or TRBV6-3 and TRBJ1-6, with no clear D. The length of the CDR3 is 18 residues. CDR1 is MNHEY, CDR2 SVGEGT, per germline. V shed 0 bases and J shed 5 bases, with 17 bases lying between them. CDR3 sequence: CASSYSAFSGPHNSPLHF. The CDR3 DNA sequence: TGTGCCAGCAGTTACTCGGCGTTTAGTGGCCCGCATAATTCACCCCTCCACTTT.

This chain uses TRBV28 with TRBJ2-1, with a tentative D call TRBD2 (6 bases). Germline V lookup: CDR1 MDHEN, CDR2 SYDVKM. The CDR3 runs 16 residues. Between the trimmed V and J ends, which lost 3 bases and 8 bases, there was a span of 20 bases. Here the CDR3 reads CASSLPIPGLKDEQFF. CDR3 sequence (DNA): TGTGCCAGCAGTTTGCCGATTCCGGGACTCAAAGATGAGCAGTTCTTC.

As to this clonotype: An end of the junction differs from the germline gene, which may be a read error. The genes are TRBV5-1 and TRBJ2-2, with D uncertain. This CDR3 contains 13 residues. Germline CDR1 SGHRS, CDR2 YFSETQ. This chain's CDR3 is CASRLDLTGELFF. The CDR3 DNA follows: TGCGCCAGCAGATTGGACCTCACCGGGGAGCTGTTTTTT.

This clonotype appeared many times. The rearrangement links TRBV7-3 to TRBJ1-1, with D perhaps matching TRBD1 (5 bases). V lost 3 bases and J 4 bases, leaving 9 bases between the germline ends. CDR1 is SGHTA, CDR2 FQGTGA, per germline. The CDR3 consists of 13 residues. CDR3 DNA sequence: TGTGCCAGCAGCTTCAGTGGGGCCACTGAAGCTTTCTTT. Its protein is CASSFSGATEAFF.

The sample holds many counts of this clonotype. This chain joins TRBV27 and TRBJ2-1; TRBD2 might be the D (5 bases). Looked up from germline, CDR1 is MNHEY and CDR2 is SMNVEV (reference sequence). The CDR3 contains 15 residues. Trimming took 3 bases from V and 3 from J, leaving 12 bases between them. The DNA for the CDR3 is TGTGCCAGCAGTTTGGCTTGGACTTACTACAATGAGCAGTTCTTC. Translated: CASSLAWTYYNEQFF.

This rearrangement joins TRBV12-3 or TRBV12-4 to TRBJ1-1; tentatively, D is TRBD1 (5 bases). V was cut by 7 bases and J by 1 base, with 13 bases left in between. This CDR3 has 14 amino acids. The CDR3 is CASNLRGRNTEAFF. The CDR3, as DNA: TGTGCCAGCAACTTACGGGGCCGGAACACTGAAGCTTTCTTT.